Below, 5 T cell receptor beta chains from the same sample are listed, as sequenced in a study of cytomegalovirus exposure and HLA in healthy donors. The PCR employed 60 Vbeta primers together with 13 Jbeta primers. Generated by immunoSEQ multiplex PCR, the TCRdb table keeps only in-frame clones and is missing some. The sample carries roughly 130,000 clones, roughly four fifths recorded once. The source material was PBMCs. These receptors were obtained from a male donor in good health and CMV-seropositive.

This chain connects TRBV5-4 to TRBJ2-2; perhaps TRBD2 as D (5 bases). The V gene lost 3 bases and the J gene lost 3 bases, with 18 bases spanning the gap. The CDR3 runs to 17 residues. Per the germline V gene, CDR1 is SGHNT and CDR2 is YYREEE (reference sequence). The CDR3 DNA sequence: TGTGCCAGCAGCTCCTTCGTAGACTCGAGGGACACCGGGGAGCTGTTTTTT. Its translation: CASSSFVDSRDTGELFF.

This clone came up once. CDR3 nucleotides: TGTGCCAGCAGTGTTTTATCCGACTCTGAAAAACTGTTTTTT. The encoded protein is CASSVLSDSEKLFF. This rearrangement joins TRBV28 to TRBJ1-4; D gene unclear. The CDR3 extends over 14 amino acids. V was pared by 5 bases and J by 7 bases, with 14 bases between. The germline gives CDR1 MDHEN, CDR2 SYDVKM.

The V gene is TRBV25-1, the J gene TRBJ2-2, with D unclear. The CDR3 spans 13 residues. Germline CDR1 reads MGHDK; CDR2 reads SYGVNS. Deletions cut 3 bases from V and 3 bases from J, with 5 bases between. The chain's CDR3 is CASSDGYTGELFF. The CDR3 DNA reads TGTGCCAGCAGTGACGGGTACACCGGGGAGCTGTTTTTT. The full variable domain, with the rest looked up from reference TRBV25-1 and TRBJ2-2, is EADIYQTPRYLVIGTGKKITLECSQTMGHDKMYWYQQDPGMELHLIHYSYGVNSTEKGDLSSESTVSRIRTEHFPLTLESARPSHTSQYLCASSDGYTGELFFGEGSRLTVL.

In DNA form, the CDR3 reads TGTGCCAGCAGCCAGGTAGCAAGCGGGAGCTACAATGAGCAGTTCTTC. Translated, it gives CASSQVASGSYNEQFF. The genes are TRBV7-3 and TRBJ2-1; 8 nucleotides line up with TRBD2. The CDR3 covers 16 residues. The germline V gene has CDR1 SGHTA and CDR2 FQGTGA. V shed 5 bases and J 3 bases; nucleotides not matched to a gene: 9.

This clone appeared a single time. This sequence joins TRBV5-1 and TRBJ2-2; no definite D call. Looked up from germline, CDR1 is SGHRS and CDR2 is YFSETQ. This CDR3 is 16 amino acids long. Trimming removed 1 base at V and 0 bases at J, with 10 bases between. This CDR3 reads CASSLNQAPNTGELFF. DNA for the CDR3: TGCGCCAGCAGCTTGAATCAGGCCCCGAACACCGGGGAGCTGTTTTTT.